The 18 T cell receptor beta chains given below trace back to one sample, sequenced in a study of relationships among human T cell subsets. The T cell receptor alpha and beta CDR3 regions were amplified from mRNA by semiquantitative ARM-PCR. In ARM-PCR, communal superprimers followed tagged nested gene-specific primers for exponential amplification. TCRdb ran MiXCR on the multiplex PCR reads and lists one entry per CDR3 protein. Of over 13,000 distinct CDR3 sequences listed, about 60% are singletons. Specimen: total T cells sorted from blood. These receptors were obtained from a man aged 35-49 years in good health.

This clonotype showed up just a few times. The J gene is TRBJ2-3, the V gene TRBV11-2; 7 nucleotides agree with TRBD1. The germline V gene encodes CDR1 SGHAT and CDR2 FQNNGV. V dropped 6 bases and J dropped 2; count of bases not matched to a gene: 8. This CDR3 comprises 15 residues. The CDR3 DNA is TGTGCCAGCAGTCCCCGGACAGGCCACACAGATACGCAGTATTTT. It yields the protein CASSPRTGHTDTQYF.

This clonotype was observed a handful of times. At one of its ends the junction is not consistent with the germline gene, which may arise from a read error. The chain links TRBV28 to TRBJ2-4; D is possibly TRBD1 (7 bases). This CDR3 is built from 14 residues. The germline CDR1 and CDR2 sequences are MDHEN and SYDVKM. The CDR3: CASSGGGARNIQYF. The CDR3 DNA is TGTGCCAGCAGTGGAGGGGGCGCCAGAAACATTCAGTACTTC.

This clonotype turned up a few times. V and J are TRBV11-1 and TRBJ1-1; 8 bases match TRBD1. This CDR3 has 16 amino acids. Germline V CDR1 and CDR2: SGHAT, FQDESV (reference sequence). After removal of 5 bases from V and 0 bases from J, the junction contained 8 bases not matched to a gene. The CDR3 reads CASSTRQGLLNTEAFF. The CDR3 bases are TGTGCCAGCAGCACGCGACAGGGGCTATTGAACACTGAAGCTTTCTTT.

This chain uses TRBV20-1 with TRBJ2-1; the match to TRBD1 covers 8 bases. From germline, CDR1 is DFQATT and CDR2 SNEGSKA (reference sequence). This CDR3 has 15 amino acids. V shed 1 base, J shed 3 bases, and the junction held 5 bases outside the gene matches. CDR3 amino acids: CSARGPTGDYNEQFF. Written as DNA, the CDR3 is TGCAGTGCTAGAGGCCCGACAGGGGACTACAATGAGCAGTTCTTC.

This clonotype was counted between two and nine times. The chain joins TRBV5-1 to TRBJ2-2; 7 bases agree with TRBD1. In germline, CDR1 is SGHRS, CDR2 YFSETQ. The CDR3 is 13 amino acids. Trimming at V came to 5 bases and at J to 7 bases, leaving 5 bases not matched to a gene. This CDR3 reads CASRLQGSGELFF. CDR3 nucleotides: TGCGCCAGCAGATTACAGGGGAGCGGGGAGCTGTTTTTT.

The chain employs TRBV27 and TRBJ1-5, with a weak D call TRBD1 (6 bases). Germline values: CDR1 MNHEY, CDR2 SMNVEV (reference sequence). V gave up 2 bases and J gave up 10 bases, with 15 bases separating them. This CDR3 comprises 14 residues. The CDR3 loop reads CASSLQGGPGPQHF. The CDR3 DNA follows: TGTGCCAGCAGTTTACAAGGGGGTCCGGGCCCCCAGCATTTT.

This clonotype was detected only a few times. V gene TRBV5-1 combines with J gene TRBJ1-4; D is perhaps TRBD1 (6 bases). Trimming removed 2 bases from V and 5 bases from J, with 10 bases in between. The CDR3 is 14 amino acids. CDR1 and CDR2 from the germline V gene are SGHRS and YFSETQ. The CDR3 sequence is CASSFRTGNEKLFF. CDR3 bases: TGCGCCAGCAGCTTTCGAACAGGGAATGAAAAACTGTTTTTT.

The V gene is TRBV6-5, the J gene TRBJ2-5; TRBD2 matches at 13 bases. The length of the CDR3 is 16 residues. V trimming: 5 bases; J trimming: 5 bases; junction bases outside the gene matches: 8. Germline V gene data show CDR1 as MNHEY and CDR2 as SVGAGI. The CDR3 DNA reads TGTGCCAGCAGTCGGGGACTAGCGGGACGGTCGGAGACCCAGTACTTC. Protein: CASSRGLAGRSETQYF.

The chain links TRBV6-5 to TRBJ2-1; either TRBD1 or TRBD2 may fit D (6 bases each). Trimming stripped 0 bases from V and 7 bases from J, with 13 bases between. The CDR3 consists of 15 residues. CDR1 and CDR2 (germline): MNHEY, SVGAGI. The CDR3 sequence: CASSYSSRGLNEQFF. The CDR3 DNA sequence: TGTGCCAGCAGTTACTCGTCCAGGGGACTGAATGAGCAGTTCTTC.

This clonotype has a single count. Germline is not matched at one junction end, which may reflect a read error. J is TRBJ2-1 and V is TRBV7-7, with 15 bases that match TRBD2. The germline gives CDR1 SSHAT, CDR2 FNYEAQ (reference sequence). The CDR3 is 16 amino acids. CDR3 sequence: CASSLGLAGGDNEQFF. DNA for the CDR3: TGTGCTAGCAGCTTGGGACTAGCGGGAGGAGACAATGAGCAGTTCTTC.

The genes are TRBV7-9 and TRBJ1-6; D is uncertain. V lost 6 bases to trimming and J lost 0 bases, with 6 bases between them. This CDR3 is built from 14 residues. Germline V gene data show CDR1 as SEHNR and CDR2 as FQNEAQ (reference sequence). The CDR3 DNA reads TGTGCCAGCAGTCTTAGCTCCTATAATTCACCCCTCCACTTT. Encoded protein: CASSLSSYNSPLHF.

This clonotype was found a few times. The chain carries TRBV6-5 and TRBJ1-5, with D tentatively TRBD1 (5 bases). The germline V and J ends were trimmed by 2 bases and 7 bases, with 12 bases remaining between them. The CDR3 consists of 14 residues. Germline V CDR1 and CDR2: MNHEY, SVGAGI. CDR3 DNA: TGTGCCAGCAGTTACGGGGCAGCCCACCAGCCCCAGCATTTT. Translated, it gives CASSYGAAHQPQHF.

The J gene is TRBJ2-1, the V gene TRBV12-5; D gene uncertain. Per germline, CDR1 LGHNT and CDR2 FRNRAP. The CDR3 contains 12 residues. The V gene lost 3 bases and the J gene lost 3 bases, with 3 bases spanning the gap. CDR3 protein: CASGFIYNEQFF. The CDR3 region has the DNA TGTGCTAGTGGTTTCATCTACAATGAGCAGTTCTTC.

This clonotype was found a few times. The rearrangement links TRBV7-3 to TRBJ2-1, with 7 bases lining up with TRBD2. V shed 1 base, J shed 0 bases, and the junction held 3 bases outside the gene matches. The CDR3 length is 16 residues. Germline lookup yields CDR1 SGHTA and CDR2 FQGTGA. The chain's CDR3 is CASSLMGGGSYNEQFF. Written as DNA, the CDR3 is TGTGCCAGCAGCTTAATGGGCGGGGGCTCCTACAATGAGCAGTTCTTC.

The chain uses TRBV18 and TRBJ1-5; TRBD1 matches at 7 bases. Germline CDR1 KGHSH, CDR2 LQKENI. The junction had 19 bases not matched to a gene; V was cut back by 6 bases and J by 2 bases. There are 19 residues in the CDR3. CDR3 DNA sequence: TGTGCCAGCTCCCCTAGGACGGCGACAGGGAGTGCAGGCAATCAGCCCCAGCATTTT. Translated: CASSPRTATGSAGNQPQHF. Using reference TRBV18 and TRBJ1-5 for the parts outside the CDR3, the full variable domain is NAGVMQNPRHLVRRRGQEARLRCSPMKGHSHVYWYRQLPEEGLKFMVYLQKENIIDESGMPKERFSAEFPKEGPSILRIQQVVRGDSAAYFCASSPRTATGSAGNQPQHFGDGTRLSIL.

The chain joins TRBV2 to TRBJ2-1; TRBD2 matches 14 bases. The CDR3 is 14 residues long. V lost 4 bases, J lost 10 bases, and 3 bases stayed unmatched. Looked up from germline, CDR1 is SNHLY and CDR2 is FYNNEI. CDR3: CASSGLAGGNEQFF. DNA for the CDR3: TGTGCCAGCAGTGGACTAGCGGGGGGGAACGAGCAGTTCTTC. Supplemented by reference TRBV2 and TRBJ2-1, the full variable domain reads EPEVTQTPSHQVTQMGQEVILRCVPISNHLYFYWYRQILGQKVEFLVSFYNNEISEKSEIFDDQFSVERPDGSNFTLKIRSTKLEDSAMYFCASSGLAGGNEQFFGPGTRLTVL.

The chain employs TRBV10-1 and TRBJ2-2; TRBD1 aligns across 8 bases. Germline V gene data show CDR1 as WNHNN and CDR2 as SYGVQD (reference sequence). The trim removed 4 bases at V and 6 bases at J, leaving 13 bases unmatched. The CDR3 extends over 17 amino acids. The CDR3 region has the DNA TGCGCCAGCAGTGGGTTTAGGACAGGGCGTCTATCCGGGGAGCTGTTTTTT. Protein product: CASSGFRTGRLSGELFF.

V usage is TRBV7-6 and J usage is TRBJ1-5; no clear D. This CDR3 comprises 13 residues. V lost 5 bases, J lost 3 bases, and 8 bases lay in between. Germline lookup yields CDR1 SGHVS and CDR2 FNYEAQ. The CDR3 region is CASSLDANQPQHF. For the CDR3, the DNA is TGTGCCAGCAGCCTGGATGCCAATCAGCCCCAGCATTTT.